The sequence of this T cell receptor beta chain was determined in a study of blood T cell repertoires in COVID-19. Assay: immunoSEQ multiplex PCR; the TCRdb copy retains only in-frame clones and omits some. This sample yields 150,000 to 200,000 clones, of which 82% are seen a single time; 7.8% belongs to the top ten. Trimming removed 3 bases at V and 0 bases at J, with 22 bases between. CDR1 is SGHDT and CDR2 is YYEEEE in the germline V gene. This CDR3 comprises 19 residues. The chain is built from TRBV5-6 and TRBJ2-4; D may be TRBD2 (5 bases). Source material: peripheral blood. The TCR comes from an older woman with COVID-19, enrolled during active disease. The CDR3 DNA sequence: TGTGCCAGCAGCTCTTCGGGGAGAACAAGAATAATAGCCAAAAACATTCAGTACTTC. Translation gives CASSSSGRTRIIAKNIQYF.